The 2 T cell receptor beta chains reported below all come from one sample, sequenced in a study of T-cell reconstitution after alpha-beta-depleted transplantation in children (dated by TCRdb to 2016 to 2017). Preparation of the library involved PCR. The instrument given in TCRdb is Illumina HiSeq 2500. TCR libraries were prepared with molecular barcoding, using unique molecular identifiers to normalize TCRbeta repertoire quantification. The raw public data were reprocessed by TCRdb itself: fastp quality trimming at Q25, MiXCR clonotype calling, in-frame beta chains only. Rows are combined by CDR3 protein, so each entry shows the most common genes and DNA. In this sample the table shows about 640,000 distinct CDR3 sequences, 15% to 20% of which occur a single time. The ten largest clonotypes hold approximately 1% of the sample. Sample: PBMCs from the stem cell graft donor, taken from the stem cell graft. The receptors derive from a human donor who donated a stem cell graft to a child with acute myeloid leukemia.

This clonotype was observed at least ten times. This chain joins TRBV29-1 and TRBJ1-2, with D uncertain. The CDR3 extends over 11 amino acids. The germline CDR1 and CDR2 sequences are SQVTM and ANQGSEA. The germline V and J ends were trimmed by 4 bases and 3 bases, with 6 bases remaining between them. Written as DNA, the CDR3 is TGCAGCGTTGCCGGTGACTATGGCTACACCTTC. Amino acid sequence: CSVAGDYGYTF. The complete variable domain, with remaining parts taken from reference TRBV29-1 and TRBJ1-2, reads SAVISQKPSRDICQRGTSLTIQCQVDSQVTMMFWYRQQPGQSLTLIATANQGSEATYESGFVIDKFPISRPNLTFSTLTVSNMSPEDSSIYLCSVAGDYGYTFGSGTRLTVV.

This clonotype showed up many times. This chain's CDR3 is CSVALGGGYTF. The CDR3 nucleotides are TGCAGCGTTGCTCTCGGGGGGGGCTACACCTTC. The chain combines TRBV29-1 with TRBJ1-2; D perhaps matches TRBD1 (5 bases). The CDR3 is 11 residues long. Germline CDR1 and CDR2: SQVTM and ANQGSEA. V was trimmed by 4 bases and J by 8 bases, leaving 11 bases between them.